The present T cell receptor (beta chain) was sequenced within a study of early T cells in non-severe SARS-CoV-2 infection. This clonotype has more than one count but fewer than ten. V lost 2 bases and J lost 9, with 11 bases in between. The CDR3 spans 13 residues. Germline CDR1 is SGHVS and CDR2 is FQNEAQ. TCRdb redid the calling of the 5' RACE reads with MiXCR, one entry per CDR3 protein. The table includes about 25,000 distinct CDR3 sequences, 4.8% detected once. This sequence originates from an adult who was a healthcare worker with PCR-confirmed SARS-CoV-2 infection or an uninfected control (not recorded which). This chain joins TRBV7-8 and TRBJ2-1; D not resolved. Sequences were obtained from whole blood. DNA for the CDR3: TGTGCCAGCAGCTTACCAACCGGAATTGAGCAGTTCTTC. Translated, it gives CASSLPTGIEQFF.